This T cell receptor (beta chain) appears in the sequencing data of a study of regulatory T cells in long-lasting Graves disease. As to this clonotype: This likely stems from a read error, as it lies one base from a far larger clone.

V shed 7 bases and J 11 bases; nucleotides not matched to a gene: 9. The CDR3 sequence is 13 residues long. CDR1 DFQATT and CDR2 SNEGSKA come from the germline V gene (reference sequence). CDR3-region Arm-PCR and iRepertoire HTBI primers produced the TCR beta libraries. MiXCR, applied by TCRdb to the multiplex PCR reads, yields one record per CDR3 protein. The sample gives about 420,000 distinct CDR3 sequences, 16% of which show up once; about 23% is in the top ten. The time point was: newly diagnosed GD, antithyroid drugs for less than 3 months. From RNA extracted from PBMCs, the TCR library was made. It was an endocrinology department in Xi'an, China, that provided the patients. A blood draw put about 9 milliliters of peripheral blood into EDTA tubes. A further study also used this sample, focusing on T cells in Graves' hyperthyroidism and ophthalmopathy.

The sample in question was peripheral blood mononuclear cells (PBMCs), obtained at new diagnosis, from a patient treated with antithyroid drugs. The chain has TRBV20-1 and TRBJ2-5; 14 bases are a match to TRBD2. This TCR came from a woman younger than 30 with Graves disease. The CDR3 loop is CSGRGLAGVGQYF. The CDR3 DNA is TGCAGTGGTAGGGGACTAGCGGGAGTAGGGCAGTACTTC.